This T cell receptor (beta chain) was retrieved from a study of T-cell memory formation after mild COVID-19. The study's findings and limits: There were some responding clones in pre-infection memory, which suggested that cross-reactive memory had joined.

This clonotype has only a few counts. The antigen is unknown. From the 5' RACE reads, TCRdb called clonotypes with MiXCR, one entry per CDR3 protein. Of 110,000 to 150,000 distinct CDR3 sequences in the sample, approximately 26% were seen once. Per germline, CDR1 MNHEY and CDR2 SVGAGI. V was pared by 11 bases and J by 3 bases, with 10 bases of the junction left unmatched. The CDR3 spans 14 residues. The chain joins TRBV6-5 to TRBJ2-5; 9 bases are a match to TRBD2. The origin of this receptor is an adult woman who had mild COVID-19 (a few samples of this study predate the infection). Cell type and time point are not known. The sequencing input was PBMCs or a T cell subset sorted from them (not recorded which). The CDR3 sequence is CAERREGREETQYF. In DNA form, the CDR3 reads TGTGCCGAACGGCGGGAGGGCCGGGAAGAGACCCAGTACTTC.